The rows below give T cell receptor beta chains drawn from one sample of a study of response to subunit inactivated influenza vaccine. TCRdb independently ran MiXCR on the RT-PCR reads; one entry per CDR3 protein. The data hold roughly 570,000 distinct CDR3 sequences, with roughly 13% observed a single time. The sequences come from PBMCs from blood, collected 45 days after vaccination. The receptors were sampled from a man over 45 who received an inactivated influenza vaccine. The CDR3 runs from the conserved cysteine through the conserved F or W. D genes are given only for firm matches. Size is stated for part of the rows, as once, few or many counts, or as a class when the clone is expanded.

DNA | CDR3 | D | J | V | size
TGTGCCAGCAGCCAAGTAGTGGGGGCGGTCCAAGAGACCCAGTACTTC | CASSQVVGAVQETQYF | NA | TRBJ2-5 | TRBV4-2 | few
TGCGCCAGCAGCTTAACCGGGACTAGCGCTTCCCACGAGCAGTACTTC | CASSLTGTSASHEQYF | TRBD2 | TRBJ2-7 | TRBV5-1 | few
TGCGCCAGCAGCTCTCTTACCGGGTGGGGCTCCTACGAGCAGTACTTC | CASSSLTGWGSYEQYF | NA | TRBJ2-7 | TRBV5-1 | NA
TGTGCCAGCAGCCAATCCGCTGGACAGCAAGAGACCCAGTACTTC | CASSQSAGQQETQYF | NA | TRBJ2-5 | TRBV4-2 | few
TGCGCCAGCAGACGTGAGACTAGCGCTTCCTACGAGCAGTACTTC | CASRRETSASYEQYF | TRBD2 | TRBJ2-7 | TRBV5-1 | few
TGCAGTGCTACCGTGCTCGGGACGGCTGGAAACACCATATATTTT | CSATVLGTAGNTIYF | NA | TRBJ1-3 | TRBV20-1 | many
TGCAGCGTTGAAGGAGAGGGTGGGACGCAGTATTTT | CSVEGEGGTQYF | NA | TRBJ2-3 | TRBV29-1 | NA
TGTGCCAGCAGCTTAGCCCCATCCGCCTACGAGCAGTACTTC | CASSLAPSAYEQYF | NA | TRBJ2-7 | TRBV7-9 | NA
TGCAGTGCTAGAGTACGGGAGGGGACCGGGGAGCTGTTTTTT | CSARVREGTGELFF | TRBD2 | TRBJ2-2 | TRBV20-1 | NA
TGTGCCAGCAGCTCTAGGGCGACAGATACGCAGTATTTT | CASSSRATDTQYF | NA | TRBJ2-3 | TRBV12-3/TRBV12-4 | many
TGTGCCACCAGCAGACCCTCGCTCGGCAATACGCAGTATTTT | CATSRPSLGNTQYF | NA | TRBJ2-3 | TRBV15 | few
TGTGCCAGCAAAAACGCAGGGGCGCGGGATGAAAAACTGTTTTTT | CASKNAGARDEKLFF | NA | TRBJ1-4 | TRBV12-3/TRBV12-4 | NA
TGTGCCAGCGGAACAGGGGGCTCGGATACGCAGTATTTT | CASGTGGSDTQYF | TRBD1 | TRBJ2-3 | TRBV11-2 | NA
TGCGCCAGCAGCTGGGGACGAACGGAGGGCACTGAAGCTTTCTTT | CASSWGRTEGTEAFF | NA | TRBJ1-1 | TRBV5-1 | NA
TGTGCCAGCAGTTTGAAGCTAGCCAAAAACATTCAGTACTTC | CASSLKLAKNIQYF | NA | TRBJ2-4 | TRBV12-3/TRBV12-4 | few
TGTGCCACCCAAGGGGGCTGGAAGACCCAGTACTTC | CATQGGWKTQYF | TRBD1 | TRBJ2-5 | TRBV28 | NA
TGCAGCGCTCTAGACGGTACTTCGAATGAAAAACTGTTTTTT | CSALDGTSNEKLFF | NA | TRBJ1-4 | TRBV29-1 | NA
TGTGCCAGCAGCCATCCTACCCCGACCAATGAGCAGTTCTTC | CASSHPTPTNEQFF | NA | TRBJ2-1 | TRBV4-2 | many
TGCAGTGCTAGGCTTAGCGGGGGCACAGATACGCAGTATTTT | CSARLSGGTDTQYF | TRBD2 | TRBJ2-3 | TRBV20-1 | few
TGTGCCAGCAGGGGGGGACCCGGGGAGCTGTTTTTT | CASRGGPGELFF | NA | TRBJ2-2 | TRBV5-6 | few
TGTGCCAGCAGTGTTCCAGATACGCAGTATTTT | CASSVPDTQYF | NA | TRBJ2-3 | TRBV6-2/TRBV6-3 | NA
TGCGCCAGCAGCTTGGCAGACATGAACACTGAAGCTTTCTTT | CASSLADMNTEAFF | NA | TRBJ1-1 | TRBV5-1 | NA
TGCAGTGCCTTTGGGGACCAGAGGCCCTATGGCTACACCTTC | CSAFGDQRPYGYTF | NA | TRBJ1-2 | TRBV20-1 | many
TGTGCCAGCAGCCAACTAACGGAGACAAAGCAGTACTTC | CASSQLTETKQYF | NA | TRBJ2-7 | TRBV14 | NA
TGCGCCAGCAGCTTGAATAGCGGGACTAACATTCAGTACTTC | CASSLNSGTNIQYF | TRBD2 | TRBJ2-4 | TRBV5-1 | NA
TGCGCCAGCAGTGAAGAGGGGGGGGATCAGCCCCAGCATTTT | CASSEEGGDQPQHF | NA | TRBJ1-5 | TRBV10-2 | few
TGCGCCAGCAGCCAAGACCTAGCTAGCGGAGCCTACGAGCAGTACTTC | CASSQDLASGAYEQYF | TRBD2 | TRBJ2-7 | TRBV4-3 | many
TGTGCCAGCAGTTTACTAGCGGGAAGGGACAATGAGCAGTTCTTC | CASSLLAGRDNEQFF | TRBD2 | TRBJ2-1 | TRBV27 | few
TGTGCCAGCAGTATAGGGACAGGGACTTCACCCCTCCACTTT | CASSIGTGTSPLHF | TRBD1 | TRBJ1-6 | TRBV27 | few
TGTGCCAGCAGCTTAGCGGGCGGAAACATGAACACTGAAGCTTTCTTT | CASSLAGGNMNTEAFF | NA | TRBJ1-1 | TRBV7-8 | NA
TGTGCCACCAGCAGAGATTGGCAGGGGGTAGGGGGTGAAGCTTTCTTT | CATSRDWQGVGGEAFF | TRBD1 | TRBJ1-1 | TRBV15 | NA
TGTGCCAGCAGCCTAGAAGCGGGGGGCCGCCACGGGACCCAGTACTTC | CASSLEAGGRHGTQYF | TRBD2 | TRBJ2-5 | TRBV7-9 | few
TGTGCCAGCAGTTCCGGGCGGGGGGCCAAAAACATTCAGTACTTC | CASSSGRGAKNIQYF | TRBD2 | TRBJ2-4 | TRBV12-3/TRBV12-4 | few
TGTGCCAGCAGCTTGGAATTGGACAGGGACGATGAGCAGTTCTTC | CASSLELDRDDEQFF | TRBD1 | TRBJ2-1 | TRBV5-6 | NA
TGTGCCAGCAGTGAAAACACAGGGTATTATGGCTACACCTTC | CASSENTGYYGYTF | NA | TRBJ1-2 | TRBV6-1 | many
TGTGCCAGCAGTTACTCGGCGAGGGGTGGCACAGATACGCAGTATTTT | CASSYSARGGTDTQYF | NA | TRBJ2-3 | TRBV6-2/TRBV6-3 | few
TGTGCCAGCAGCCGTGACAGGGTTCAGCCCCAGCATTTT | CASSRDRVQPQHF | TRBD1 | TRBJ1-5 | TRBV5-5 | few